This T cell receptor beta chain originates from a study of post-analysis software for immune sequencing data. Study information: Disease trajectories encompassed relapsing-remitting, secondary progressive and progressive-relapsing multiple sclerosis. General study findings and limits: Five or six TRBV segments were more frequent in patients than controls; TRBV5-6, TRBV5-1 and TRBV20-1 belonged to this group. Normalized Chao1 diversity in multiple sclerosis patients fell significantly below that of controls.

This CDR3 region has 15 residues. The germline V gene has CDR1 DFQATT and CDR2 SNEGSKA (reference sequence). Trimming removed 5 bases from V and 3 bases from J; junction bases left unmatched: 3. Notes on this clonotype: Its antigen remains unknown.

The TCR beta cDNA libraries contained unique molecular identifiers. A few hundred thousand cDNA molecules were obtained from around 0.96 to 9.9 million T cells. TCRdb analysed the PCR reads with MiXCR anew, one entry per CDR3 protein. Of about 540,000 distinct CDR3 sequences listed, around 36% are singletons. This sequence originates from a girl aged 2-17 years with multiple sclerosis. V and J are TRBV20-1 and TRBJ2-1; 14 nucleotides line up with TRBD2. Sequencing was done on a sample of blood. The CDR3 region is CSAGGTSGGYNEQFF. The CDR3, as DNA: TGCAGTGCTGGAGGGACTAGCGGGGGCTACAATGAGCAGTTCTTC.